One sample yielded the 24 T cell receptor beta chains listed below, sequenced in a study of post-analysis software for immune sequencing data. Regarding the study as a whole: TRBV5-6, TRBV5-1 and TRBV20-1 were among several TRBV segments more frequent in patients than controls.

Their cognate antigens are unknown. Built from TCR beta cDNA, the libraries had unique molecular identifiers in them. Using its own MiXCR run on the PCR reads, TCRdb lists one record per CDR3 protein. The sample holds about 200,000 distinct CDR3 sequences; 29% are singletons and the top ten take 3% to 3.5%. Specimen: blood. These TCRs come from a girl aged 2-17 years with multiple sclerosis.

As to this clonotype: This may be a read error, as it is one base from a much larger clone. The CDR3 nucleotides read TGTGCCAGCAGAACCCGGACTAAACGGCCCCCTCATTCACCCCCCCACTTT. As protein: CASRTRTKRPPHSPPHF. The V call is TRBV7-9, the J call TRBJ1-6; D unclear. The CDR3 consists of 17 residues. CDR1 and CDR2 from the germline V gene are SEHNR and FQNEAQ (reference sequence).

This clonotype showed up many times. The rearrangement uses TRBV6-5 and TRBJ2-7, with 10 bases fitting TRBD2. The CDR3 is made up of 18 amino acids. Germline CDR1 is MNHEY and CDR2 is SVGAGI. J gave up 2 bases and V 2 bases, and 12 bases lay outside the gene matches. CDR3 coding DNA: TGTGCCAGCAGTTACCGGACTAGCGGAAACCAGGGAACCTACGAGCAGTACTTC. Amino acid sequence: CASSYRTSGNQGTYEQYF.

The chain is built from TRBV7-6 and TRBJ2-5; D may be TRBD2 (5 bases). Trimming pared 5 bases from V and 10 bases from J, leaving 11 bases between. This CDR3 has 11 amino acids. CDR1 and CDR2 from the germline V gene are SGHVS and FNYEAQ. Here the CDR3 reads CASSLRGNQYF. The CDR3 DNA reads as TGTGCCAGCAGCCTACGGGGTAACCAGTACTTC.

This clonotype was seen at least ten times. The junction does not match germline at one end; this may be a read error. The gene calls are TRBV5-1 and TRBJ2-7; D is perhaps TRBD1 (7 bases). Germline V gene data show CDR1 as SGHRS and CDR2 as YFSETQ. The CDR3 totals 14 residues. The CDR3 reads CASSLGGTAYEQYF. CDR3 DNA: TGTGCCAGCAGTTTAGGCGGGACAGCCTACGAGCAGTACTTC.

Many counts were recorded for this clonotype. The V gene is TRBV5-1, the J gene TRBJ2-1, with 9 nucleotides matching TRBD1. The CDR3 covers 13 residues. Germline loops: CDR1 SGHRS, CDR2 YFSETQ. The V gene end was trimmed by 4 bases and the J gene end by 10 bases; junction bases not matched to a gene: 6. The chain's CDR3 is CASSHRTGDEQFF. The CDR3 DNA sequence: TGCGCCAGCAGCCATCGGACAGGGGACGAGCAGTTCTTC.

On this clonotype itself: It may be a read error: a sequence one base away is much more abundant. As DNA, the CDR3 is TGCAGTGCGAGGAGAAACAGTGAAGGGTATCCCCAGTTCTTC. Translated: CSARRNSEGYPQFF. This chain joins TRBV20-1 and TRBJ2-1; D unresolved. This CDR3 has 14 residues. Trimming removed 6 bases from V and 13 bases from J, with 25 bases in between. Germline CDR1 reads DFQATT; CDR2 reads SNEGSKA (reference sequence).

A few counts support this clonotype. CDR3 protein: CSGRERGSGQPQHF. CDR3 in DNA: TGCAGTGGCCGGGAACGAGGGTCCGGTCAGCCCCAGCATTTT. The chain joins TRBV20-1 to TRBJ1-5; the D is unclear. V was trimmed by 7 bases and J by 6 bases, leaving 19 bases between them. Germline V gene sequence: CDR1 DFQATT, CDR2 SNEGSKA (reference sequence). The CDR3 loop spans 14 amino acids.

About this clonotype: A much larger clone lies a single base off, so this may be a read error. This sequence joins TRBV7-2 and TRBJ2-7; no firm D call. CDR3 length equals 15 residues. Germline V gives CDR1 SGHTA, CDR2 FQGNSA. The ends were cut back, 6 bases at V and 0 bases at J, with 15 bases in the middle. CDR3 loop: CASSRMVGSSYEQYF. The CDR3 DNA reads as TGTGCCAGCAGTCGCATGGTGGGAAGCTCCTACGAGCAGTACTTC.

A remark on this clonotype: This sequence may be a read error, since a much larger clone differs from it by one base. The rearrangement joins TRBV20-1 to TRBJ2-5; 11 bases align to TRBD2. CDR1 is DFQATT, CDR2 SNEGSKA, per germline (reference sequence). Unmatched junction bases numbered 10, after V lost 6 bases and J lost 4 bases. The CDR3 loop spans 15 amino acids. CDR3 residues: CSARSGRGILETQYF. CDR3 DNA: TGCAGTGCCCGTAGCGGGAGGGGCATTTTAGAGACCCAGTACTTC.

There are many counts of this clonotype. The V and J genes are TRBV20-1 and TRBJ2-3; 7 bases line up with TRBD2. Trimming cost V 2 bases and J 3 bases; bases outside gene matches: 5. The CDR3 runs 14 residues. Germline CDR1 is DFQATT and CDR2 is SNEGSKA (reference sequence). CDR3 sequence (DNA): TGCAGTGCTAGAAGACGGGGGGTTACAGATACGCAGTATTTT. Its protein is CSARRRGVTDTQYF.

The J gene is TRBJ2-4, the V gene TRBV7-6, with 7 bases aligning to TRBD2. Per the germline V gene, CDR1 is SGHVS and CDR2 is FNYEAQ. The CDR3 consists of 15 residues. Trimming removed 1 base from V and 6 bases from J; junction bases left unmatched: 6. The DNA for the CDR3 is TGTGCCAGCAGCTTAGGGCCGGGGGAGGGAAACATTCAGTACTTC. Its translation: CASSLGPGEGNIQYF.

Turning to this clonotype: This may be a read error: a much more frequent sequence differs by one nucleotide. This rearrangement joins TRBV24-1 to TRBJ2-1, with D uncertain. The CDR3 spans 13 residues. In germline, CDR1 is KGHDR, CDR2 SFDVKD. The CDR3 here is CAASDPNANEQFF. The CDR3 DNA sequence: TGTGCCGCCAGTGATCCCAACGCCAATGAGCAGTTCTTC.

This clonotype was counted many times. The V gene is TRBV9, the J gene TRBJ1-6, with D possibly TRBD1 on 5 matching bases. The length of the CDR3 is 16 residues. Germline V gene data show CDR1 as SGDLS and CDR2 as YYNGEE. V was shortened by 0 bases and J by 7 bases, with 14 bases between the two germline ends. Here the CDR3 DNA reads TGTGCCAGCAGCGTAGCTGGGCAGGGTTTGAATTCACCCCTCCACTTT. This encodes CASSVAGQGLNSPLHF.

DNA for the CDR3: TGCGCCAGCACCGTTGGACCGGAGAACACTGAAGCTTTCTTT. It yields the protein CASTVGPENTEAFF. The chain combines TRBV5-1 with TRBJ1-1; no definite D call. The length of the CDR3 is 14 residues. Germline V gene sequence: CDR1 SGHRS, CDR2 YFSETQ. The V and J ends lost 6 bases and 1 base respectively, with 13 bases between them.

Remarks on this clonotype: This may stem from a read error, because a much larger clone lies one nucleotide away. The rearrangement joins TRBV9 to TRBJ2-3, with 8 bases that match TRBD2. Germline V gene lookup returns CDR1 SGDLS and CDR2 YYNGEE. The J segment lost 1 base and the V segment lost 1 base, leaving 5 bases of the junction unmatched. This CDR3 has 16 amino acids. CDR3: CASSVLAGGGTDTQYF. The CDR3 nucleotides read TGTGCCAGCAGCGTATTGGCGGGAGGAGGCACAGATACGCAGTATTTT.

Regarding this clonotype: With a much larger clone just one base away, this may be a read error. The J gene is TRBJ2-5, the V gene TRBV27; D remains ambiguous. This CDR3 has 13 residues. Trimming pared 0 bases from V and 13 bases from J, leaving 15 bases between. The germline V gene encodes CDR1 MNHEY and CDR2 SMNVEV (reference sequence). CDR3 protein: CASSLSPSYERYF. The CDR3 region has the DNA TGTGCCAGCAGTTTATCTCCCAGCTACGAGCGGTACTTC.

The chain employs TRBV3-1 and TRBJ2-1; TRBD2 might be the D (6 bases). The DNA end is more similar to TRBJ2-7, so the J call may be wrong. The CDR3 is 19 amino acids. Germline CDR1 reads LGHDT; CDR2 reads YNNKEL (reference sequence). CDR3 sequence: CASSQVGRRGRLADNEQYF. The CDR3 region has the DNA TGTGCCAGCAGCCAAGTCGGGCGGAGGGGCCGTCTCGCCGACAATGAGCAGTACTTC.

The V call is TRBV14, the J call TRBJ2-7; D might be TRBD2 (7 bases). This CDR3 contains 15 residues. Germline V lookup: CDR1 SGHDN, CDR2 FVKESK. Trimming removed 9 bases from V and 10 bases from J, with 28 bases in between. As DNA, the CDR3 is TGTGCCAGTACCAGCTCCAGCGGTCCGCGGGGGCCCCAGTACTTC. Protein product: CASTSSSGPRGPQYF.

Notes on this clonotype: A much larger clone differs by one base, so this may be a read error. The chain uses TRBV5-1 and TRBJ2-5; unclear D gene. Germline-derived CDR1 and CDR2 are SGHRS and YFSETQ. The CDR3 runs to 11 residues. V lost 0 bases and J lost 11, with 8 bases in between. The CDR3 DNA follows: TGCGCCAGCAGCTTGGCGACGGAGCAGTACTTC. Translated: CASSLATEQYF.

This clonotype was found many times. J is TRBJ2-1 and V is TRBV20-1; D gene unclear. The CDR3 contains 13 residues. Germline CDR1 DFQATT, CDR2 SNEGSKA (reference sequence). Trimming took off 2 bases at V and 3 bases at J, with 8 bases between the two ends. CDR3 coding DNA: TGCAGTGCTAGAACCGGCGGCTACAATGAGCAGTTCTTC. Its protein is CSARTGGYNEQFF.

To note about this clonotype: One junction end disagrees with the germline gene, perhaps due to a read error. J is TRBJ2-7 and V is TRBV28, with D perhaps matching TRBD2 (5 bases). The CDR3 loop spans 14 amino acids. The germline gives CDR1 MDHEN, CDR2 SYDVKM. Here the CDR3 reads CAGSLRGLSYEQYF. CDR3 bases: TGTGCCGGCAGTCTCCGAGGGCTCTCCTACGAGCAGTACTTC.

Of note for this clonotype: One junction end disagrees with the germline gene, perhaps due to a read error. The CDR3 spells CAGSLPGLAGGRGGELFF. For the CDR3, the DNA is TGTGCCGGCAGCTTACCCGGACTAGCGGGGGGCCGGGGCGGGGAGCTGTTTTTT. The V gene is TRBV7-2, the J gene TRBJ2-2; 14 nucleotides agree with TRBD2. This CDR3 is 18 amino acids long. The V gene's germline CDR1 is SGHTA and CDR2 FQGNSA.

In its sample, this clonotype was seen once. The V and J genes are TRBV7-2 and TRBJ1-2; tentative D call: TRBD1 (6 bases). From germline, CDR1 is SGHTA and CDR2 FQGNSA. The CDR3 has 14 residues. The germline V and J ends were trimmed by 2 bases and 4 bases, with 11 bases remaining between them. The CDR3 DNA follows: TGTGCCAGCAGCTTACCGGGACACGGCTATGGCTACACCTTC. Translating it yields CASSLPGHGYGYTF.

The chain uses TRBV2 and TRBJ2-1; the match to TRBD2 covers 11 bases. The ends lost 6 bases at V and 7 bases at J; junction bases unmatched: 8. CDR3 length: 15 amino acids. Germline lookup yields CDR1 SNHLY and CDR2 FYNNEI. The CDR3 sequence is CASRPLAGGGNEQFF. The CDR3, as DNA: TGTGCCAGCAGACCCCTAGCGGGAGGAGGGAATGAGCAGTTCTTC. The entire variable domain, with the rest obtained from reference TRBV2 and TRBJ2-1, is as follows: EPEVTQTPSHQVTQMGQEVILRCVPISNHLYFYWYRQILGQKVEFLVSFYNNEISEKSEIFDDQFSVERPDGSNFTLKIRSTKLEDSAMYFCASRPLAGGGNEQFFGPGTRLTVL.